The next 17 T cell receptor beta chains were all read from a single sample in a study of cytomegalovirus exposure and HLA in healthy donors. Measured with immunoSEQ multiplex PCR; TCRdb has only the in-frame clones, and not every one. Counted here are fewer than 250,000 clones, approximately 87% occurring once; the ten biggest clones make up less than 3%. Sequencing was performed on PBMCs. All receptors come from a man younger than 30 in good health and CMV-seronegative.

CDR3: CASSLLGHEAFF. CDR3 in DNA: TGTGCCAGCAGTTTATTGGGACACGAAGCTTTCTTT. The chain uses TRBV27 and TRBJ1-1; D might be TRBD1 (6 bases). V lost 1 base to trimming and J lost 8 bases, with 8 bases between them. CDR3 length equals 12 residues. Germline V lookup: CDR1 MNHEY, CDR2 SMNVEV (reference sequence).

The chain has TRBV9 and TRBJ2-3, with 9 bases aligning to TRBD2. The CDR3 covers 16 residues. Germline lookup yields CDR1 SGDLS and CDR2 YYNGEE. Trimming removed 4 bases from V and 3 bases from J; junction bases left unmatched: 9. DNA for the CDR3: TGTGCCAGCAGCCCCCCTAGAGCGGGGGGTACAGATACGCAGTATTTT. This translates into CASSPPRAGGTDTQYF.

V gene TRBV4-1 combines with J gene TRBJ1-2; 9 positions agree with TRBD1. Germline CDR1 is MGHRA and CDR2 is YSYEKL. This CDR3 is built from 17 residues. V gave up 0 bases and J gave up 0 bases; unmatched junction bases: 5. CDR3 in amino acids: CASSQDRQGGTNYGYTF. The CDR3 DNA reads as TGCGCCAGCAGCCAAGACCGACAGGGGGGGACTAACTATGGCTACACCTTC.

J is TRBJ2-1 and V is TRBV6-5; 10 bases line up with TRBD2. Germline V lookup: CDR1 MNHEY, CDR2 SVGAGI. V gave up 5 bases and J gave up 9 bases; unmatched junction bases: 10. This CDR3 comprises 15 residues. This CDR3 is CASSPGVAGGGEQFF. The DNA of the CDR3 is TGTGCCAGCAGTCCTGGGGTAGCGGGAGGCGGTGAGCAGTTCTTC.

This clone was picked up one time. The J gene is TRBJ2-7, the V gene TRBV18; D unresolved. The CDR3 runs to 15 residues. Trimming stripped 1 base from V and 7 bases from J, with 17 bases between. CDR1 and CDR2 from the germline V gene are KGHSH and LQKENI. CDR3 amino acids: CASSPRAASQPEQYF. In nucleotides, the CDR3 is TGTGCCAGCTCACCACGTGCTGCGTCCCAACCTGAGCAGTACTTC.

The J gene is TRBJ2-2, the V gene TRBV4-3, with D hard to call. V was trimmed by 4 bases and J by 0 bases, leaving 6 bases between them. The CDR3 is 14 residues long. CDR1 is LGHNA and CDR2 is YSLEER in the germline V gene. The CDR3 sequence is CASSLDSNTGELFF. For the CDR3, the DNA is TGCGCCAGCAGCCTAGACTCGAACACCGGGGAGCTGTTTTTT.

The chain links TRBV5-4 to TRBJ2-2; 10 bases are shared with TRBD1. Germline assignment: CDR1 SGHNT and CDR2 YYREEE (reference sequence). V gave up 1 base and J gave up 2 bases; unmatched junction bases: 5. The CDR3 contains 17 residues. DNA of the CDR3: TGTGCCAGCAGCTTGCCCGACAGGGGGCGAAACACCGGGGAGCTGTTTTTT. Amino acid sequence: CASSLPDRGRNTGELFF. Supplemented by reference TRBV5-4 and TRBJ2-2, the full variable domain reads ETGVTQSPTHLIKTRGQQVTLRCSSQSGHNTVSWYQQALGQGPQFIFQYYREEENGRGNFPPRFSGLQFPNYSSELNVNALELDDSALYLCASSLPDRGRNTGELFFGEGSRLTVL.

The rearrangement uses TRBV6-5 and TRBJ2-7, with D perhaps TRBD1 (6 bases). V was cut by 6 bases and J by 3 bases, with 15 bases left in between. The CDR3 extends over 14 amino acids. Looked up from germline, CDR1 is MNHEY and CDR2 is SVGAGI. CDR3 residues: CASRNPGHLYEQYF. Here the CDR3 DNA reads TGTGCCAGCAGAAATCCGGGACACCTCTACGAGCAGTACTTC.

The chain carries TRBV2 and TRBJ1-3; D gene unclear. The V gene's germline CDR1 is SNHLY and CDR2 FYNNEI. The CDR3 sequence is 16 residues long. V was clipped by 6 bases and J by 0 bases, with 15 bases between them. DNA of the CDR3: TGTGCCAGCAGACGCGCGGGAGACGCCTCTGGAAACACCATATATTTT. Translating gives CASRRAGDASGNTIYF.

The V call is TRBV5-6, the J call TRBJ1-1; no clear D. Germline V gives CDR1 SGHDT, CDR2 YYEEEE. The V end was cut by 0 bases, the J end by 10 bases, with 13 bases between. The CDR3 has 13 amino acids. CDR3 region: CASSLVLEEGAFF. The CDR3 DNA sequence: TGTGCCAGCAGCTTGGTACTAGAAGAGGGAGCTTTCTTT.

This chain links TRBV9 with TRBJ2-3, with a tentative D call TRBD2 (6 bases). V lost 2 bases and J lost 4, with 8 bases in between. CDR1 is SGDLS and CDR2 is YYNGEE in the germline V gene. The CDR3 is 13 residues long. The CDR3 coding sequence is TGTGCCAGCAGCGTTTCTAGCGCAGATACGCAGTATTTT. This translates into CASSVSSADTQYF. The full variable domain, rest sourced from reference TRBV9 and TRBJ2-3, is DSGVTQTPKHLITATGQRVTLRCSPRSGDLSVYWYQQSLDQGLQFLIQYYNGEERAKGNILERFSAQQFPDLHSELNLSSLELGDSALYFCASSVSSADTQYFGPGTRLTVL.

This rearrangement joins TRBV28 to TRBJ2-7, with D tentatively TRBD2 (6 bases). The CDR3 runs to 15 residues. With 5 bases removed from V and 1 base from J, the gap between germline ends came to 15 bases. Germline CDR1 MDHEN, CDR2 SYDVKM. CDR3 DNA sequence: TGTGCCAGCAGTGCGGGACTCATGGGGTCCTACGAGCAGTACTTC. This sequence encodes CASSAGLMGSYEQYF.

The chain employs TRBV27 and TRBJ2-4, with 8 bases lining up with TRBD2. CDR3 size: 16 residues. V trimming: 6 bases; J trimming: 0 bases; junction bases outside the gene matches: 7. Germline CDR1 reads MNHEY; CDR2 reads SMNVEV (reference sequence). The CDR3: CASSPQRERAKNIQYF. Written as DNA, the CDR3 is TGTGCCAGCAGCCCACAGCGGGAGAGAGCCAAAAACATTCAGTACTTC.

The rearrangement joins TRBV4-3 to TRBJ2-7; 8 bases are shared with TRBD2. Unmatched junction bases numbered 10, after V lost 0 bases and J lost 6 bases. CDR1 is LGHNA and CDR2 is YSLEER in the germline V gene. The CDR3 is 16 amino acids. This CDR3 reads CASSQDLGYSGAEQYF. CDR3 nucleotides: TGCGCCAGCAGCCAAGACCTCGGGTATAGCGGGGCCGAGCAGTACTTC.

This sequence joins TRBV7-2 and TRBJ2-5; D might be TRBD1 (5 bases). The CDR3 has 14 amino acids. Trimming cost V 1 base and J 0 bases, with 6 bases left between them. Germline V gene sequence: CDR1 SGHTA, CDR2 FQGNSA. CDR3 residues: CASSLDRYQETQYF. In DNA, the CDR3 is TGTGCCAGCAGCTTAGACAGGTACCAAGAGACCCAGTACTTC.

Of note for this clone: Germline is not matched at one junction end, which may reflect a read error. The chain joins TRBV2 to TRBJ2-5; 8 bases fit TRBD2. The CDR3 is 13 amino acids. Per germline, CDR1 SNHLY and CDR2 FYNNEI. In DNA form, the CDR3 reads TGTGCCAGTACCGGGGGGGACCAAGAGGCCCAGTACTTC. It codes for CASTGGDQEAQYF.

The chain recombines TRBV6-5 with TRBJ2-1; D ambiguous. V lost 5 bases and J lost 8, with 16 bases in between. The germline V gene encodes CDR1 MNHEY and CDR2 SVGAGI. The CDR3 covers 14 residues. CDR3 DNA sequence: TGTGCCAGCAGTACCCAGGTGGCGAATTATGAGCAGTTCTTC. This translates into CASSTQVANYEQFF.